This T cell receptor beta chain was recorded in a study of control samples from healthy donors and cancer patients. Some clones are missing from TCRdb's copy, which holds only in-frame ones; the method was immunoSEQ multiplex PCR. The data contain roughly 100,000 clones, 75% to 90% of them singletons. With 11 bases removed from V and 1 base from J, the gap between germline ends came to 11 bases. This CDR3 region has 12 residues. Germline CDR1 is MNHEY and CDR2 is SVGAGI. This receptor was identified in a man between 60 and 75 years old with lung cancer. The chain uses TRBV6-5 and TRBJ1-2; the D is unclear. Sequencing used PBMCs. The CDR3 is CAVGGVNYGYTF. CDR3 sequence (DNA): TGTGCCGTCGGAGGTGTTAACTATGGCTACACCTTC.